This TCR beta chain stems from a study of CD8 T cells in Susac syndrome. A quantity of roughly 0.5 to 1 ug RNA underwent reverse transcription using random hexamers. Amplification of TCR beta CDR3 used immunoSEQ multiplex PCR across 54 Vbeta and 13 Jbeta. TCRdb reanalysed the immunoSEQ multiplex PCR reads using MiXCR and keeps one entry per CDR3 protein. The table records 190,000 or so distinct CDR3 sequences, roughly 94% of them present only once. CD8+ and CD4+ T cells taken from blood had their TCR beta sequenced. The TCR originated in a human donor with multiple sclerosis. Sequencing was carried out using CD4+ T cells from PBMCs.

CDR3 in amino acids: CASSLVAGTDTQYF. DNA of the CDR3: TGTGCCAGCAGCTTGGTCGCGGGCACAGATACGCAGTATTTT. The rearrangement joins TRBV5-6 to TRBJ2-3, with D unclear. Per the germline V gene, CDR1 is SGHDT and CDR2 is YYEEEE. The CDR3 is 14 amino acids. V lost 0 bases and J lost 1, with 6 bases in between.